The following is a TCR beta chain sequence with its context. No antigen is known for it. TCRdb recomputed calls from the 5' RACE reads with MiXCR, one row per CDR3 protein. Of 280,000 or so distinct CDR3 sequences in the sample, 8.5% to 10% were seen once. These data are taken from a study of T cells after yellow fever vaccination. On the study more broadly: SMART-Seq v4 Ultra Low Input handled preparation of low-cell-number fractions. Study findings and constraints: Abundant clonotypes from the bulk population could contaminate FACS-sorted repertoires. Secondary responses were weaker yet peaked faster, day 5 versus 15.

V lost 3 bases to trimming and J lost 1 base, with 13 bases between them. The CDR3 spans 15 residues. Germline V gene lookup returns CDR1 LGHNA and CDR2 YNFKEQ. The source is a man aged 18 to 35 who received the YFV17D yellow fever vaccine. The specimen comprised CD4+ T cells sorted from PBMCs, sampled 5 days after the yellow fever booster vaccination. The chain couples TRBV4-2 to TRBJ2-7, with a tentative D call TRBD2 (5 bases). CDR3 nucleotide sequence: TGTGCCAGCAGCCACGTGGGAACTAGTTCCTACGAGCAGTACTTC. This translates into CASSHVGTSSYEQYF.